This TCR beta chain appears in the sequencing data of a study of T-cell reconstitution after alpha-beta-depleted transplantation in children. Preparation of the TCRbeta library involved a method that used unique molecular identifiers. TCRdb reprocessed the PCR reads with MiXCR, giving one entry per CDR3 protein. The sample shows around 480,000 distinct CDR3 sequences, over 25% of them seen only once. CDR3 length: 15 residues. The trim removed 4 bases at V and 2 bases at J, leaving 6 bases unmatched. Germline CDR1 MNHEY, CDR2 SVGAGI. The material was PBMCs from the stem cell graft donor, obtained from the stem cell graft. This TCR was recovered from a human donor who donated a stem cell graft to a child with aplastic anemia. V usage is TRBV6-5 and J usage is TRBJ2-7, with 9 bases matching TRBD1. The CDR3 DNA sequence: TGTGCCAGCAGTTCACCGGGACAGGGAACCTACGAGCAGTACTTC. Its translation is CASSSPGQGTYEQYF.